The rows below give T cell receptor beta chains drawn from one sample of a study of OX40 agonist ivuxolimab in advanced cancers. Only in-frame clones appear in the TCRdb table, and some are missing; sequencing was by immunoSEQ multiplex PCR. Here the sample spans about 35,000 clones, 65% to 75% being singletons. The material was CD4+ or CD8+ T cells sorted from blood, obtained in a trial of the OX40 agonist ivuxolimab. Receptor source: an adult with an advanced solid tumor such as melanoma, head and neck, liver or kidney cancer. Each CDR3 is given with its conserved first and last residue. A D gene is named only where the DNA matches it firmly. The size of a clone is reported for some rows only, either as once, few or many, or as a class for expanded clones.

clone_size	j_call	d_call	v_call	cdr3_aa	cdr3_nt
NA	TRBJ1-5	TRBD1	TRBV18	CASSDTGTGNQPQHF	TGTGCCAGCTCAGATACCGGGACAGGGAATCAGCCCCAGCATTTT
many	TRBJ2-2	NA	TRBV27	CASSLSRNTGELFF	TGTGCCAGCAGTTTATCGAGGAACACCGGGGAGCTGTTTTTT
NA	TRBJ2-2	NA	TRBV11-2	CASRTGHNTGELFF	TGTGCCAGCAGGACCGGACACAACACCGGGGAGCTGTTTTTT
NA	TRBJ2-2	NA	TRBV6-6	CASSPGQRAGELFF	TGTGCCAGCAGTCCCGGACAGAGGGCCGGGGAGCTGTTTTTT
NA	TRBJ2-5	TRBD1	TRBV11-2	CASSASTGGAETQYF	TGTGCCAGCAGCGCCTCAACAGGGGGAGCAGAGACCCAGTACTTC
NA	TRBJ1-5	NA	TRBV7-2	CASSPKAGMNQPQHF	TGTGCCAGCAGCCCCAAGGCAGGGATGAATCAGCCCCAGCATTTT
NA	TRBJ2-3	NA	TRBV6-5	CASSPPPGDTQYF	TGTGCCAGCAGCCCCCCGCCTGGTGATACGCAGTATTTT
few	TRBJ1-6	NA	TRBV6-1	CASSEQNRGNSPLHF	TGTGCCAGCAGCGAACAAAACCGTGGGAATTCACCCCTCCACTTT
NA	TRBJ1-5	NA	TRBV5-4	CASSLDQGRGPQHF	TGTGCCAGCAGCTTGGATCAGGGGAGGGGGCCCCAGCATTTT
NA	TRBJ1-6	NA	TRBV5-6	CASSTLGRVNNSPLHF	TGTGCCAGCAGCACCTTAGGTCGGGTCAACAATTCACCCCTCCACTTT
NA	TRBJ2-1	TRBD2	TRBV7-4	CASSLEWGGTDEQFF	TGTGCCAGCAGCTTAGAGTGGGGAGGGACGGATGAGCAGTTCTTC
NA	TRBJ2-2	NA	TRBV2	CASSTGELFF	TGTGCCAGCAGCACCGGGGAGCTGTTTTTT
few	TRBJ2-3	NA	TRBV29-1	CSVEASTDTQYF	TGCAGCGTTGAGGCCAGCACAGATACGCAGTATTTT
NA	TRBJ1-1	NA	TRBV5-8	CASSLGLGEAFF	TGTGCCAGCAGCCTCGGGCTCGGTGAAGCTTTCTTT
NA	TRBJ2-1	TRBD1	TRBV6-5	CASSYSGTGIQFF	TGTGCCAGCAGTTACTCCGGGACAGGGATCCAGTTCTTC
NA	TRBJ1-1	TRBD1	TRBV19	CASSSRRGQGNTEAFF	TGTGCCAGTAGTTCGCGGAGGGGACAGGGGAACACTGAAGCTTTCTTT
NA	TRBJ1-3	NA	TRBV5-6	CASSLYGGKAGNTIYF	TGTGCCAGCTCCCTTTATGGGGGTAAGGCTGGAAACACCATATATTTT
NA	TRBJ1-3	NA	TRBV30	CAWSVGGSGNTIYF	TGTGCCTGGAGTGTAGGGGGCTCTGGAAACACCATATATTTT
NA	TRBJ1-1	NA	TRBV30	CAWGQYTEAFF	TGTGCCTGGGGACAGTACACTGAAGCTTTCTTT